This T cell receptor (beta chain) was obtained from a study of tumor-infiltrating lymphocytes in primary liver carcinoma. Reverse transcription of 500 to 650 ng total RNA with a constant-region primer produced TCR beta cDNA. Investigators got TCR beta libraries out of three nested multiplex PCR rounds, done with slightly modified ARM-PCR. The two initial PCR rounds, roughly 10 cycles each, used TRBV1-TRBV30 forward and C-beta reverse primers. In TCRdb, the multiplex PCR reads were re-called with MiXCR into one record per CDR3 protein. This sample carries about 330,000 distinct CDR3 sequences, about 61% of them seen once, and the ten largest clones take roughly 6%. The CDR3 sequence is 14 residues long. V trimming: 6 bases; J trimming: 5 bases; junction bases outside the gene matches: 8. CDR1 is MNHNS and CDR2 is SASEGT in the germline V gene. Unsorted whole blood yielded the blood RNA, and germline DNA was also extracted.

This TCR was recovered from a man aged 35-49 years with primary liver carcinoma and hepatitis B virus infection. This chain links TRBV6-1 with TRBJ2-3; TRBD2 aligns across 7 bases. The sequencing sample was made of peripheral blood. As DNA, the CDR3 is TGTGCCAGCAGACCTTTGGGGGGGGGAGATACGCAGTATTTT. Its translation: CASRPLGGGDTQYF.